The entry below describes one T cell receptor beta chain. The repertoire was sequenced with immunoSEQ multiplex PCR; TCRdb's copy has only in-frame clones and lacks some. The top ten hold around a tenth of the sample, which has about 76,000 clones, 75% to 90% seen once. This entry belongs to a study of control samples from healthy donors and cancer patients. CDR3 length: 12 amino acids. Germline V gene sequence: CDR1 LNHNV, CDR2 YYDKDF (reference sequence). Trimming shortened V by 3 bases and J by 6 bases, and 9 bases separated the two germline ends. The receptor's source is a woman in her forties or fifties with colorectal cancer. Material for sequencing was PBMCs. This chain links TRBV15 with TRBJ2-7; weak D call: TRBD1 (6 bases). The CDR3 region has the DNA TGTGCCACCAGCAGCCAGGGGCTCGAGCAGTACGTC. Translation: CATSSQGLEQYV.